A selection of T cell receptor beta chains follows, all from one sample in a study of control samples from healthy donors and cancer patients. Some clones are missing from TCRdb's copy, which holds only in-frame ones; the method was immunoSEQ multiplex PCR. The sample contains under 150,000 clones, 80% to 90% of which appear only once. Sequenced sample: PBMCs. The receptors here all came from a woman aged 45-60 years with colorectal cancer. Both conserved end residues are part of each CDR3. Fields, in order: D gene, clone size, J gene, V gene, CDR3 protein, CDR3 DNA. D genes are given only for firm matches. Where a row states a size, it is once, few, many or the class of an expanded clone; other rows omit it.

D: TRBD1
size: once
J: TRBJ1-2
V: TRBV29-1
CDR3: CSVEDLGQGDGYTF
DNA: TGCAGCGTTGAAGATCTGGGACAGGGAGATGGCTACACCTTC

D: NA
size: NA
J: TRBJ2-5
V: TRBV3-1/TRBV3-2
CDR3: CASSQDISQETQYF
DNA: TGTGCCAGCAGCCAAGATATCAGCCAAGAGACCCAGTACTTC

D: NA
size: NA
J: TRBJ1-1
V: TRBV29-1
CDR3: CSVATPLNTEAFF
DNA: TGCAGCGTAGCTACCCCCCTGAACACTGAAGCTTTCTTT

D: TRBD1
size: NA
J: TRBJ1-6
V: TRBV7-9
CDR3: CASSPGQGYNSPLHF
DNA: TGTGCCAGCAGCCCAGGACAGGGATATAATTCACCCCTCCACTTT

D: TRBD2
size: NA
J: TRBJ2-5
V: TRBV5-6
CDR3: CASSTLAGGPVETQYF
DNA: TGTGCCAGCAGCACTCTAGCGGGGGGGCCGGTGGAGACCCAGTACTTC

D: TRBD1
size: NA
J: TRBJ1-1
V: TRBV19
CDR3: CASSTTGTAGDTEAFF
DNA: TGTGCCAGTAGTACGACGGGGACAGCCGGTGATACTGAAGCTTTCTTT

D: NA
size: NA
J: TRBJ1-5
V: TRBV28
CDR3: CASRRTGNQPQHF
DNA: TGTGCCAGCAGGCGGACAGGCAATCAGCCCCAGCATTTT

D: NA
size: NA
J: TRBJ1-2
V: TRBV6-5
CDR3: CASRGGADYYGYTF
DNA: TGTGCCAGCAGGGGGGGAGCAGACTACTATGGCTACACCTTC

D: TRBD1
size: NA
J: TRBJ2-3
V: TRBV18
CDR3: CASSPGTGLADTQYF
DNA: TGTGCCAGCTCACCGGGGACAGGGTTGGCAGATACGCAGTATTTT

D: TRBD1
size: NA
J: TRBJ1-1
V: TRBV5-1
CDR3: CASSEGADTEAFF
DNA: TGCGCCAGCAGCGAGGGGGCCGACACTGAAGCTTTCTTT

D: NA
size: few
J: TRBJ1-5
V: TRBV10-2
CDR3: CASSLQLQQPQHF
DNA: TGCGCCAGCAGTCTACAACTACAACAGCCCCAGCATTTT

D: NA
size: NA
J: TRBJ2-1
V: TRBV5-1
CDR3: CASSLGQRDNEQFF
DNA: TGCGCCAGCAGCTTGGGCCAGCGGGACAATGAGCAGTTCTTC

D: NA
size: NA
J: TRBJ2-7
V: TRBV5-4
CDR3: CASSLETVPTYEQYF
DNA: TGTGCCAGCAGCTTGGAGACAGTACCAACCTACGAGCAGTACTTC

D: TRBD1
size: NA
J: TRBJ1-1
V: TRBV19
CDR3: CASRERTGNTEAFF
DNA: TGTGCCAGTCGAGAACGGACAGGGAACACTGAAGCTTTCTTT

D: NA
size: NA
J: TRBJ2-7
V: TRBV29-1
CDR3: CSVVRDSYEQYF
DNA: TGCAGCGTTGTTCGGGATTCTTACGAGCAGTACTTC

D: NA
size: few
J: TRBJ2-5
V: TRBV5-1
CDR3: CASSLVGTGQETQYF
DNA: TGCGCCAGCAGCTTGGTGGGGACTGGCCAAGAGACCCAGTACTTC

D: NA
size: NA
J: TRBJ2-2
V: TRBV9
CDR3: CASSVVVGSGELFF
DNA: TGTGCCAGCAGCGTAGTGGTAGGGTCCGGGGAGCTGTTTTTT